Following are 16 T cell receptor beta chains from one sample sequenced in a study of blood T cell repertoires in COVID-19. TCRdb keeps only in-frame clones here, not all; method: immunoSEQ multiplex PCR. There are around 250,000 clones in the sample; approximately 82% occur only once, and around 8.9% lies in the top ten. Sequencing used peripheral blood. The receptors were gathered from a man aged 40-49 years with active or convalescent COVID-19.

The CDR3: CAISEFELDNQPQHF. CDR3 nucleotide sequence: TGTGCCATCAGTGAGTTTGAGTTAGACAATCAGCCCCAGCATTTT. This sequence joins TRBV10-3 and TRBJ1-5, with no clear D. The CDR3 has 15 amino acids. The germline V and J ends were trimmed by 1 base and 3 bases, with 10 bases remaining between them. Per the germline V gene, CDR1 is ENHRY and CDR2 is SYGVKD.

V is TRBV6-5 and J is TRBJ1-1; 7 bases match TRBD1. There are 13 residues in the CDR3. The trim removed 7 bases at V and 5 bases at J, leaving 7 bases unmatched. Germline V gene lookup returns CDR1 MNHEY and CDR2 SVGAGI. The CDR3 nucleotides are TGTGCCAGCAAGAGGGGGCTTAAGACTGAAGCTTTCTTT. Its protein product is CASKRGLKTEAFF.

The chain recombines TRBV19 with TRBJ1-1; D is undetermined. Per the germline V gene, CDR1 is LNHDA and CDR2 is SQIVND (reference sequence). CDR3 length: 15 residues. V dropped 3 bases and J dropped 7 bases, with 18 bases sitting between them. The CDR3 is CASSIHGGRGFEAFF. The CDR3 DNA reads TGTGCCAGTAGTATCCATGGAGGGCGGGGATTTGAAGCTTTCTTT.

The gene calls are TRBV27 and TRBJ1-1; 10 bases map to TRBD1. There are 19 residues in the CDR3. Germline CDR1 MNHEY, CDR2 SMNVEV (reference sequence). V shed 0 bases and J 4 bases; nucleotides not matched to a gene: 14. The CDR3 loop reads CASSLSTNPWGQGSTEAFF. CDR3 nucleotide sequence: TGTGCCAGCAGTTTATCGACCAACCCGTGGGGACAGGGGTCCACTGAAGCTTTCTTT.

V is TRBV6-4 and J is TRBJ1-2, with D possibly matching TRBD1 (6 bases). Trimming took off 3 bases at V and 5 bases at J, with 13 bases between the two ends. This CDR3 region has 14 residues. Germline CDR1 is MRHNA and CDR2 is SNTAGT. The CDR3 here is CASSEERTDYGYTF. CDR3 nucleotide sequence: TGTGCCAGCAGTGAGGAACGGACAGATTATGGCTACACCTTC.

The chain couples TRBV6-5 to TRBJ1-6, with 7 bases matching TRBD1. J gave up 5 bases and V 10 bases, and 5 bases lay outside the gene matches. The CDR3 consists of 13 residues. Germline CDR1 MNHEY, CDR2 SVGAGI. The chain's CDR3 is CANGQENNSPLHF. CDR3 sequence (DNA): TGTGCCAACGGACAGGAGAATAATTCACCCCTCCACTTT.

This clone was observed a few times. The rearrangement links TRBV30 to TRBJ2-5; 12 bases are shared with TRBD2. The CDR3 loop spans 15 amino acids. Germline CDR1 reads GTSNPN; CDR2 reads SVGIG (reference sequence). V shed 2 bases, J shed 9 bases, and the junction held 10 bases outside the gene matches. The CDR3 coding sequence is TGTGCCTGGAGTCAAAAAGGACTAGCGGGGTCGTCCCAGTACTTC. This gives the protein CAWSQKGLAGSSQYF. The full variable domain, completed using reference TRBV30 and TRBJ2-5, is SQTIHQWPATLVQPVGSPLSLECTVEGTSNPNLYWYRQAAGRGLQLLFYSVGIGQISSEVPQNLSASRPQDRQFILSSKKLLLSDSGFYLCAWSQKGLAGSSQYFGPGTRLLVL.

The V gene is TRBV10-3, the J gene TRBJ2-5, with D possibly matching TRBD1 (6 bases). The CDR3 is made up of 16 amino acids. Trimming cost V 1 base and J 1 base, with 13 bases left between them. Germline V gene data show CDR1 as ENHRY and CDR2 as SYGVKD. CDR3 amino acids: CAISEWNRAVQETQYF. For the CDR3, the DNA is TGTGCCATCAGTGAGTGGAACAGGGCAGTCCAAGAGACCCAGTACTTC.

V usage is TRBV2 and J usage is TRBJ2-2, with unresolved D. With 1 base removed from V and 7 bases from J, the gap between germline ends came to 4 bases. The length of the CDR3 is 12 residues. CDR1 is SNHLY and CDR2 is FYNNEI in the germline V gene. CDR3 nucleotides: TGTGCCAGCAGTGAAGGAGGCGGGGAGCTGTTTTTT. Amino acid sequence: CASSEGGGELFF.

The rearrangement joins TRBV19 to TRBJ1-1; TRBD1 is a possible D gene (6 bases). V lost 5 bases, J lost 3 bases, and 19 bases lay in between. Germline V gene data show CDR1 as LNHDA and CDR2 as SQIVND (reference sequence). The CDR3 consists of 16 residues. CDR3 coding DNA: TGTGCCAGTAGTTACCACACTCCGCCAGGGGACACTGAAGCTTTCTTT. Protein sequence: CASSYHTPPGDTEAFF.

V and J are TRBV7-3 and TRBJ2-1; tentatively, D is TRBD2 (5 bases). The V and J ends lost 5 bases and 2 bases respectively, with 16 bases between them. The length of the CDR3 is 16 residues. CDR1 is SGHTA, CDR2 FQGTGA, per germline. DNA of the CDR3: TGTGCCAGCAGCCGTAGGGCGGGTGGGGCCTACAATGAGCAGTTCTTC. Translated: CASSRRAGGAYNEQFF. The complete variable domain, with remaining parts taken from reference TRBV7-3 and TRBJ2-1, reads GAGVSQTPSNKVTEKGKYVELRCDPISGHTALYWYRQSLGQGPEFLIYFQGTGAADDSGLPNDRFFAVRPEGSVSTLKIQRTERGDSAVYLCASSRRAGGAYNEQFFGPGTRLTVL.

The CDR3 DNA reads as TGTGCCAGCAGTTTATTGAGTGGGGCAGGAGATACGCAGTATTTT. It translates to CASSLLSGAGDTQYF. J is TRBJ2-3 and V is TRBV6-5; TRBD1 might be the D (5 bases). The CDR3 is 15 residues long. Germline V lookup: CDR1 MNHEY, CDR2 SVGAGI. V lost 4 bases to trimming and J lost 5 bases, with 16 bases between them.

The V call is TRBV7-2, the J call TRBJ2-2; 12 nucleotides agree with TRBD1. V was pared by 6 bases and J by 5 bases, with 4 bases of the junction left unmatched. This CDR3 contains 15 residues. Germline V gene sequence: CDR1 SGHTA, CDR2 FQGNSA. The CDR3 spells CASRPGQGATGELFF. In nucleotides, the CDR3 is TGTGCCAGCAGGCCGGGACAGGGGGCAACCGGGGAGCTGTTTTTT.

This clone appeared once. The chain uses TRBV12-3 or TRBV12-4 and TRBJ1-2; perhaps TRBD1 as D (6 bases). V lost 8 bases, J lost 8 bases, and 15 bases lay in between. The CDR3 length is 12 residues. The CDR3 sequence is CASGQFNSGYTF. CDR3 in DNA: TGTGCCAGCGGACAGTTCAATTCCGGCTACACCTTC.

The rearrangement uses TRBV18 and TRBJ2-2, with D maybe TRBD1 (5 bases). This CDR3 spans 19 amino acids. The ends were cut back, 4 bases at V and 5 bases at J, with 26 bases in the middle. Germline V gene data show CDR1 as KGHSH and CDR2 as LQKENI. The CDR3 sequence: CASSHNIQLQVVSTGELFF. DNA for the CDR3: TGTGCCAGCTCACATAATATACAATTACAGGTGGTGTCGACCGGGGAGCTGTTTTTT.

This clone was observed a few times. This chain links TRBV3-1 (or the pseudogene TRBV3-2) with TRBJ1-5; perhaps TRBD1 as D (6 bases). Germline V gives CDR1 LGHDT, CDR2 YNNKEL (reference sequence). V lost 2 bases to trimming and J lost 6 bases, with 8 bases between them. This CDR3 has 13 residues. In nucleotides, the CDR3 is TGTGCCAGCAGCCAACCAGGGGCTCAGCCCCAGCATTTT. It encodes CASSQPGAQPQHF.